This T cell receptor beta chain was recorded in a study of T cell responses to AZD1222 COVID-19 vaccine. Turning to this clone: Antigen unknown.

Here immunoSEQ multiplex PCR was the method, and the copy in TCRdb shows in-frame clones only, minus some. The sample includes about 110,000 clones, around nine tenths seen only once; the top ten take around 4.5%. Study-wide points: Dominant CD4 TCR responses targeted spike regions 160-218 and 743-854. The study sampled repertoires only after the peak T cell response.

V was shortened by 3 bases and J by 0 bases, with 14 bases between the two germline ends. Per the germline V gene, CDR1 is KGHSH and CDR2 is LQKENI. This CDR3 region has 17 residues. The material was peripheral blood, obtained 28 days after the second AZD1222 dose. The chain has TRBV18 and TRBJ1-4, with D hard to call. The TCR sequence derives from an adult who received the AZD1222 COVID-19 vaccine. The CDR3 sequence: CASSPFVQDATNEKLFF. CDR3 in DNA: TGTGCCAGCTCACCGTTCGTTCAGGACGCAACTAATGAAAAACTGTTTTTT.